This T cell receptor beta chain was recovered during a study of T cell repertoires in cytomegalovirus infection. On this clonotype itself: Its specificity is unknown.

TCRdb re-called the reads through MiXCR, storing one row per CDR3 protein. Of some 560,000 distinct CDR3 sequences in the sample, approximately 40% were seen once. Study-wide results and limits: The ex vivo response was dominated by HLA-C-restricted CMV-specific TCR beta clonotypes.

Germline values: CDR1 SGHAT, CDR2 FQNNGV. V lost 4 bases, J lost 8 bases, and 11 bases stayed unmatched. The CDR3 loop spans 16 amino acids. The receptor was isolated from a human donor in good health (CMV status not recorded). Some clones in this sample may be carry-over from other donors' samples. The sample here was cultured PBMCs, taken from culture after CMV antigen stimulation. This chain uses TRBV11-2 with TRBJ2-1; 10 bases are shared with TRBD2. The CDR3 is CASSYIAGGYRDEQFF. CDR3 bases: TGTGCCAGCAGCTACATAGCGGGGGGCTATAGGGATGAGCAGTTCTTC. The full variable domain, completed using reference TRBV11-2 and TRBJ2-1, is EAGVAQSPRYKIIEKRQSVAFWCNPISGHATLYWYQQILGQGPKLLIQFQNNGVVDDSQLPKDRFSAERLKGVDSTLKIQPAKLEDSAVYLCASSYIAGGYRDEQFFGPGTRLTVL.